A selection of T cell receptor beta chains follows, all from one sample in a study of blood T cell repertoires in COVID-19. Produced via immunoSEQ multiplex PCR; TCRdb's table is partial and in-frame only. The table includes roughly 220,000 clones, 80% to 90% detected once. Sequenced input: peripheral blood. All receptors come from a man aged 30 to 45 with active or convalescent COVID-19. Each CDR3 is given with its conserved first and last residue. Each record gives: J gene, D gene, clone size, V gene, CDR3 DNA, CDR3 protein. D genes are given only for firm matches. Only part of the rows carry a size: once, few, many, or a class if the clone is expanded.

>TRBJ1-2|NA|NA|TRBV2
TGTGCCAGCAGTGAGTTTACAGATGGCTACACCTTC
CASSEFTDGYTF
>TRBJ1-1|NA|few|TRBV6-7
TGTGCCAGCAGAGAAGGTGGCAGGGGGAACACTGAAGCTTTCTTT
CASREGGRGNTEAFF
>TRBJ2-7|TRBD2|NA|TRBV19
TGTGCCAGTAGCGCCAGCGGGGGGTCCCAGTACGAGCAGTACTTC
CASSASGGSQYEQYF
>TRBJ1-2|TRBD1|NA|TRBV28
TGTGCCAGCAGTTTTGTGACAGGGGCTGACTATGGCTACACCTTC
CASSFVTGADYGYTF
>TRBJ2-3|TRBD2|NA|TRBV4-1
TGCGCCAGCAGCCAAGATATGGGGACTAGCGGGGGGACTAATACGCAGTATTTT
CASSQDMGTSGGTNTQYF
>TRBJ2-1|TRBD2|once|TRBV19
TGTGCCAGTAGTATTGGGACTAGCGGGAGCAATGAGCAGTTCTTC
CASSIGTSGSNEQFF
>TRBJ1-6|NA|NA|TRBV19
TGTGCCAGTAGTGGGTGGGCGGGTAATTCACCCCTCCACTTT
CASSGWAGNSPLHF
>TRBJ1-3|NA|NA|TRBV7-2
TGTGCCAGCAGCTGGACAACTGGAAACACCATATATTTT
CASSWTTGNTIYF
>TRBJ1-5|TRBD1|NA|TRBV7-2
TGTGCCAGCAGCTCGGGACAGAACCAGCCCCAGCATTTT
CASSSGQNQPQHF
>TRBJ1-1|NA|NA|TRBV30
TGTGCCTGGGCCAAAGGGGAGAACACTGAAGCTTTCTTT
CAWAKGENTEAFF
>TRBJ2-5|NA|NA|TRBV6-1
TGTGCCAGCAGTGAAGAACAGGGCCAGACCCAGTACTTC
CASSEEQGQTQYF
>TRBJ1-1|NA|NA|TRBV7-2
TGTGCCAGCAGCTTAGTGCAGGGGAACGCTGAAGCTTTCTTT
CASSLVQGNAEAFF
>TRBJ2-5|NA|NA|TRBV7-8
TGTGCCAGCAGCGCCAGATCGATAACGGGGGAGACCCAGTACTTC
CASSARSITGETQYF
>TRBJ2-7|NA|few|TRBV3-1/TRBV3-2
TGTGCCAGCAGCCAAGTTAGAGGCGAGCAGTACTTC
CASSQVRGEQYF
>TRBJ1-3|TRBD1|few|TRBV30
TGTGCCCGCAGGGGGTCTGGAAACACCATATATTTT
CARRGSGNTIYF
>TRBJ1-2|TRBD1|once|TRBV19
TGTGCCACTACTCCGACCGGGACAGGGAGTGGCTACACCTTC
CATTPTGTGSGYTF
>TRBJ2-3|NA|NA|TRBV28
TGTGCCAGCAGTAGCGGTCTGGGGGATACGCAGTATTTT
CASSSGLGDTQYF
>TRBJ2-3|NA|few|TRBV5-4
TGTGCCAGCAGCTTCGGCACAGATACGCAGTATTTT
CASSFGTDTQYF
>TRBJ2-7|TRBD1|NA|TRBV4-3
TGCGCCAGCAGCCAGGGATGGACAGGGCTCTACGAGCAGTACTTC
CASSQGWTGLYEQYF
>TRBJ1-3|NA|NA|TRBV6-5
TGTGCCAGCAGTTACCGGACAACTGGAAACACCATATATTTT
CASSYRTTGNTIYF
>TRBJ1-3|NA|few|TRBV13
TGTGCCAGTCGGTTATCTGGAAACACCATATATTTT
CASRLSGNTIYF
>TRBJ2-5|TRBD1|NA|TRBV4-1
TGCGCCAGCAGCCAAGCGGACAGGGGGCTTGGAGAGACCCAGTACTTC
CASSQADRGLGETQYF
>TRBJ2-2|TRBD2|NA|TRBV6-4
TGTGCCAGCAGTGACTCGCGGGGGTCCACCGGGGAGCTGTTTTTT
CASSDSRGSTGELFF
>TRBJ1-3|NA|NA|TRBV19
TGTGCCAGTAGTATTTCAACAGCCCGGGGGAACACCATATATTTT
CASSISTARGNTIYF
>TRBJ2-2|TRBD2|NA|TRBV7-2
TGTGCCAGCAGCGTTAGCGGGAGGCATGTGGGGGAGCTGTTTTTT
CASSVSGRHVGELFF
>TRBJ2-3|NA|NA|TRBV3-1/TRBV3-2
TGTGCCAGCAGCCTTTACAACTCGAGGGATACGCAGTATTTT
CASSLYNSRDTQYF